This T cell receptor (beta chain) emerged from a study of cytomegalovirus exposure and HLA in healthy donors. Whole-study context: As an earlier analysis found, around 170 million T cells yielded about 120 million unique TCR beta sequences.

The PCR had 60 Vbeta and 13 Jbeta primers. Only in-frame clones appear in the TCRdb table, and some are missing; sequencing was by immunoSEQ multiplex PCR. The repertoire holds over 70,000 clones, with roughly 76% as singletons. The TCR was taken from a male donor in good health and CMV-seronegative. The specimen was PBMCs.

The CDR3 region has the DNA TGTGCCAGTAGTAACCGGACAGGGGGAAATAATTCACCCCTCCACTTT. Amino acids: CASSNRTGGNNSPLHF. The chain has TRBV19 and TRBJ1-6; 10 nucleotides agree with TRBD1. Germline-derived CDR1 and CDR2 are LNHDA and SQIVND (reference sequence). Unmatched junction bases numbered 5, after V lost 4 bases and J lost 5 bases. The CDR3 is 16 amino acids.